A selection of T cell receptor beta chains follows, all from one sample in a study of blood T cell repertoires in COVID-19. The protocol was immunoSEQ multiplex PCR, while the TCRdb copy is restricted to in-frame clones and leaves out a portion. The sample lists hundreds of thousands of clones, around 90% occurring once. Material for sequencing was PBMCs or T cells enriched from blood (not recorded which). These receptors came from a woman between 25 and 40 years old who had recovered from COVID-19. CDR3s include the opening cysteine and the closing phenylalanine or tryptophan. D genes are given only for firm matches. Size tells how often a clone was seen (once, few, many) or the class of an expanded clone, and some rows leave it out.

clone_size: .; v_call: TRBV27; d_call: .; j_call: TRBJ2-2; cdr3_aa: CASSRGTGTPNTGELFF; cdr3_nt: TGTGCCAGCAGTCGGGGGACCGGGACTCCCAACACCGGGGAGCTGTTTTTT
clone_size: .; v_call: TRBV10-3; d_call: TRBD2; j_call: TRBJ2-1; cdr3_aa: CAISEVAGGSYNEQFF; cdr3_nt: TGTGCCATCAGTGAGGTGGCGGGAGGATCCTACAATGAGCAGTTCTTC
clone_size: .; v_call: TRBV3-1/TRBV3-2; d_call: .; j_call: TRBJ2-7; cdr3_aa: CASSQRTPSYEQYF; cdr3_nt: TGTGCCAGCAGCCAAAGGACTCCAAGCTACGAGCAGTACTTC
clone_size: .; v_call: TRBV13; d_call: .; j_call: TRBJ1-2; cdr3_aa: CASTGGLNLNYGYTF; cdr3_nt: TGTGCCAGCACGGGGGGTCTGAACCTTAACTATGGCTACACCTTC
clone_size: once; v_call: TRBV5-6; d_call: TRBD1; j_call: TRBJ1-1; cdr3_aa: CASSLARQGNTEAFF; cdr3_nt: TGTGCCAGCAGCTTGGCGAGACAGGGGAACACTGAAGCTTTCTTT
clone_size: .; v_call: TRBV11-2; d_call: TRBD1; j_call: TRBJ2-5; cdr3_aa: CASSPTGGQETQYF; cdr3_nt: TGTGCCAGCAGCCCGACAGGGGGCCAAGAGACCCAGTACTTC
clone_size: few; v_call: TRBV19; d_call: .; j_call: TRBJ1-2; cdr3_aa: CASSIGTSDYTF; cdr3_nt: TGTGCCAGTAGTATAGGGACTTCTGACTACACCTTC
clone_size: .; v_call: TRBV7-2; d_call: .; j_call: TRBJ1-2; cdr3_aa: CASSFGQTLYGYTF; cdr3_nt: TGTGCCAGCAGCTTCGGACAGACTCTCTATGGCTACACCTTC
clone_size: .; v_call: TRBV1; d_call: .; j_call: TRBJ1-5; cdr3_aa: CTSSQGTETYSNQPQHF; cdr3_nt: TGCACCAGCAGCCAAGGGACAGAGACATATAGCAATCAGCCCCAGCATTTT
clone_size: .; v_call: TRBV18; d_call: .; j_call: TRBJ2-4; cdr3_aa: CASSPGSSAQAKNIQYF; cdr3_nt: TGTGCCAGCTCACCAGGTTCCAGTGCACAAGCCAAAAACATTCAGTACTTC
clone_size: once; v_call: TRBV14; d_call: .; j_call: TRBJ1-1; cdr3_aa: CASSQVGVSTEAFF; cdr3_nt: TGTGCCAGCAGCCAAGTAGGGGTCAGCACTGAAGCTTTCTTT
clone_size: few; v_call: TRBV4-1; d_call: TRBD1; j_call: TRBJ1-3; cdr3_aa: CASSPRDRSGNTIYF; cdr3_nt: TGCGCCAGCAGCCCCCGGGACAGGTCTGGAAACACCATATATTTT
clone_size: .; v_call: TRBV27; d_call: .; j_call: TRBJ2-7; cdr3_aa: CASSHGTTNYEQYF; cdr3_nt: TGTGCCAGCAGCCACGGGACAACTAACTACGAGCAGTACTTC
clone_size: .; v_call: TRBV13; d_call: .; j_call: TRBJ2-3; cdr3_aa: CASSHSDGGGKDTQYF; cdr3_nt: TGTGCCAGCAGCCACAGCGACGGGGGTGGGAAAGATACGCAGTATTTT
clone_size: .; v_call: TRBV4-1; d_call: TRBD1; j_call: TRBJ2-7; cdr3_aa: CASSPTGSRGYEQYF; cdr3_nt: TGCGCCAGCAGCCCGACAGGGAGCCGCGGCTACGAGCAGTACTTC
clone_size: .; v_call: TRBV6-1; d_call: .; j_call: TRBJ2-7; cdr3_aa: CASSEISGYLLEQYF; cdr3_nt: TGTGCCAGCAGTGAAATCTCAGGGTACCTCCTCGAGCAGTACTTC
clone_size: .; v_call: TRBV9; d_call: TRBD1; j_call: TRBJ1-1; cdr3_aa: CASRLDRALLNTEAFF; cdr3_nt: TGTGCCAGCAGACTCGACAGGGCCCTTCTGAACACTGAAGCTTTCTTT
clone_size: .; v_call: TRBV29-1; d_call: TRBD1; j_call: TRBJ1-5; cdr3_aa: CSVGGGQGNQPQHF; cdr3_nt: TGCAGCGTTGGTGGAGGACAGGGCAATCAGCCCCAGCATTTT